This TCR beta chain was observed in a study of beta chain features in type 1 diabetes (dated by TCRdb to 2017 to 2018). Study-level background: Mean age, gender distribution, total cell number and subset yield did not differ between patients and healthy donors. Across all samples, some 99 million sorted cells were examined, and cell number per subset correlated strongly with RNA yield. The study compared the TCRB repertoires of sorted circulating CD4+ T cell subsets in recently diagnosed type 1 diabetes patients with those in matched healthy donors. Naive and central memory subsets were obtained from all 28 donors, but regulatory and stem cell-like memory subsets were isolated from only 8 patients and roughly 8 healthy donors. Summary of the overall study and its limitations: Because cDNA rather than genomic DNA was sequenced, highly expressing activated cells could have been over-represented, although no difference in activation and CD3 levels was found between groups. In all four CD4+ subsets, TCRB CDR3 length was moderately but significantly shorter in type 1 diabetes patients. Naive, central memory and regulatory TCRB repertoires appeared to be more similar among patients than among healthy donors. Patients with type 1 diabetes made fewer insertions and deleted more nucleotides at VDJ recombination sites, implying thymic rearrangement abnormalities. Shorter templates might have been favored by PCR, but patient and control samples were amplified and corrected together, so both groups would have been affected equally by any skew. HLA sub-analyses involved small numbers of individuals, so any influence of HLA type on TCRB rearrangement remained unresolved.

About this clone: Its antigen is not yet known. The record has no base qualities; no much larger clone is one base away.

CDR1 SNHLY and CDR2 FYNNEI were looked up in the germline V gene. The CDR3 contains 12 residues, cysteine and phenylalanine counted. Kept here is only the CDR3 DNA, which spans 36 bases and is read in frame from base 1. V lost 8 bases and J lost 4 bases, and the count of bases not matched to a germline gene is 5. The entire isolated RNA was reverse transcribed using the High Capacity cDNA Reverse Transcription Kit, and thus expressed TCRB transcripts were sequenced. Deep immunoSEQ sequencing was performed on naive, central memory and regulatory T cell samples, with an average of roughly 3.6 million total reads per sample. Sorted cells were lysed in RLT buffer and RNA was extracted with DNase-treated RNeasy Micro or Mini kits, depending on cell number. To prevent cross-contamination, every cell subset was processed on its own, while patient and healthy donor samples were processed together. The immunoSEQ multiplex PCR was used to amplify TCRB sequences from cDNA, generating 87-bp fragments that spanned the CDR3 region. Sequencing of the amplicons was done on the Illumina HiSeq platform. For the original study's pipeline: Synthetic template baselines were used to correct PCR bias computationally, reads within Hamming distance 2 were collapsed, and singletons that could not be merged were discarded. Reads were aligned against IMGT so that V, D and J genes, CDR3 length and insertions or deletions at six rearrangement sites could be assigned. Within each subset, clonotype counts were normalized to sorted cell number, after which true diversity and Gini coefficients were computed with the tcR R package. Repertoire sharing was quantified using the overlap coefficient calculated on TCRB nucleotide sequences. Out-of-frame TCRB sequences from naive cells were analyzed as a proxy for the pre-selection repertoire. Drawn from immuneACCESS, this table holds only the in-frame rearrangements with V and J called that TCRdb kept. Clones are partly lost; checked studies trace under half to an unresolved V gene and leave the rest unexplained. From that table come the V and J calls and clone size; the DNA was used to work out D and trimming. This sample has some 290,000 clones in its table, and approximately 15% of those were observed once. The ten most abundant clones make up 0.017% of the sample.

A single peripheral blood draw of around 120 mL on average was collected from each donor into heparinised tubes. Naive, central memory, regulatory and stem cell-like memory CD4+ T cells were sorted on a BD FACSAria II using a panel including CD45RO, CCR7, CD25, CD127, CD95 and CD27. All sorted populations exceeded 95% purity. Right away, PBMCs were isolated by Lymphoprep density gradient centrifugation and were stained directly, with no culture step. So that batch effects would be minimized, each experiment stained and sorted samples in pairs, pairing one healthy donor with one patient. This receptor chain uses TRBV2 and TRBJ2-7, with 7 bases aligning to TRBD1. The sequence was collected from a young man with type 1 diabetes. The specimen was naive CD4+ T cells from blood. Explained via the paper, the cell subset or site label denotes: true naive CD4+ T cells. The CDR3 here reads CASGGQQYEQYF. In nucleotides, the sequence is TGTGCCAGCGGGGGACAGCAGTACGAGCAGTACTTC.